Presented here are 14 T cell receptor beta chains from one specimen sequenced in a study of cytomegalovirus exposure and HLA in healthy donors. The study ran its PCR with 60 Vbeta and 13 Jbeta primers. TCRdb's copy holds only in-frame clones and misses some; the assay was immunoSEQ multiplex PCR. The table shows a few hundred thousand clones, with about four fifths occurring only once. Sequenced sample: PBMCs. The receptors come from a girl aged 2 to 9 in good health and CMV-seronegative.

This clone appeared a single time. CDR3 amino acids: CASGAEPGSTDTQYF. Here the CDR3 DNA reads TGTGCCAGCGGGGCGGAACCGGGCAGCACAGATACGCAGTATTTT. The rearrangement joins TRBV6-1 to TRBJ2-3, with a weak D call TRBD1 (5 bases). The germline CDR1 and CDR2 sequences are MNHNS and SASEGT. V lost 8 bases, J lost 0 bases, and 15 bases lay in between. This CDR3 comprises 15 residues.

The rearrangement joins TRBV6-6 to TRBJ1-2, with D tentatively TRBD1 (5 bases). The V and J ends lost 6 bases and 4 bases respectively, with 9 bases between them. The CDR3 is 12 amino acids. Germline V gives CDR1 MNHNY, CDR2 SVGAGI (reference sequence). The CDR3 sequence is CASRDTFYGYTF. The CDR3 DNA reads TGTGCCAGCAGGGACACCTTCTATGGCTACACCTTC.

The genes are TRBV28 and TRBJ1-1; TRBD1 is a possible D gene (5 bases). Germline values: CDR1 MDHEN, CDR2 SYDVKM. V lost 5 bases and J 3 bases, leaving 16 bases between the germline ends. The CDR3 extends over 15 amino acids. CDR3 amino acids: CASSPDPGGDTEAFF. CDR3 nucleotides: TGTGCCAGCAGTCCTGACCCGGGGGGGGACACTGAAGCTTTCTTT.

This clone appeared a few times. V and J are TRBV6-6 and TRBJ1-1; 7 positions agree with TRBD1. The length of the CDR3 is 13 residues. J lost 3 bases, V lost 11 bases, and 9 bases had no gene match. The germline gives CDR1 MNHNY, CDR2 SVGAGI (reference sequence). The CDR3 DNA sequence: TGTGCCGTACAGGGGCCAGAGGACACTGAAGCTTTCTTT. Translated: CAVQGPEDTEAFF.

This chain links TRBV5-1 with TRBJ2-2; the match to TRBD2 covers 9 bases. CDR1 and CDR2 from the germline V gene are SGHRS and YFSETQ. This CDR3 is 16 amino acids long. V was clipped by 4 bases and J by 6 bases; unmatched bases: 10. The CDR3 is CASSIYSGGASGELFF. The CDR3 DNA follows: TGCGCCAGCAGCATATATAGCGGGGGAGCGTCCGGGGAGCTGTTTTTT. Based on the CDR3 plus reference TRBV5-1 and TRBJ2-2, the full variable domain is KAGVTQTPRYLIKTRGQQVTLSCSPISGHRSVSWYQQTPGQGLQFLFEYFSETQRNKGNFPGRFSGRQFSNSRSEMNVSTLELGDSALYLCASSIYSGGASGELFFGEGSRLTVL.

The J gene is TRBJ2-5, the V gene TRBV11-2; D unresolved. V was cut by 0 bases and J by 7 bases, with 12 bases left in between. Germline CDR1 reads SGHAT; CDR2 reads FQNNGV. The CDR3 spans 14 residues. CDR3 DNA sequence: TGTGCCAGCAGCTTAGACGGCCTGTCAGGGACCCAGTACTTC. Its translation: CASSLDGLSGTQYF.

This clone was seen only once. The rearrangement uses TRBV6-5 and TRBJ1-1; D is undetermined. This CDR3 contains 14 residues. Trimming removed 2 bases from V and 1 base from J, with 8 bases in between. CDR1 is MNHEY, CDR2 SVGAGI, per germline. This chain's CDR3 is CASSYPAGNTEAFF. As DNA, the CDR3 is TGTGCCAGCAGTTACCCGGCAGGGAACACTGAAGCTTTCTTT.

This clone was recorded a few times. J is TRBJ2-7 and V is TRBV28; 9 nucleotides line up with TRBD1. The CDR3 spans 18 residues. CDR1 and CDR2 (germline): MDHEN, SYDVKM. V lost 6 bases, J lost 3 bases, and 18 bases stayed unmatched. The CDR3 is CASRLGQGSLYVYYEQYF. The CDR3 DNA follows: TGTGCCAGCAGGCTGGGACAGGGAAGTCTTTATGTATACTACGAGCAGTACTTC.

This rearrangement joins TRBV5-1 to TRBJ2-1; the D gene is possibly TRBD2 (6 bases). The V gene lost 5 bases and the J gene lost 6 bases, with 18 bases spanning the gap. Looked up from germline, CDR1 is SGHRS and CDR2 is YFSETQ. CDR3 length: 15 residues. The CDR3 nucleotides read TGCGCCAGCAGACTAGTTGCGGGGTGGGTCAATGAGCAGTTCTTC. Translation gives CASRLVAGWVNEQFF.

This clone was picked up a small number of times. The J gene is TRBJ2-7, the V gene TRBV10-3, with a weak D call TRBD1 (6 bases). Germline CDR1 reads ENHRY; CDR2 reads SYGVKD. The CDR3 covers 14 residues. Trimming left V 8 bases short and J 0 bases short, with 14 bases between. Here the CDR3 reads CAIAGQPPSYEQYF. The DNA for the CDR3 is TGTGCCATCGCAGGACAGCCGCCCTCCTACGAGCAGTACTTC.

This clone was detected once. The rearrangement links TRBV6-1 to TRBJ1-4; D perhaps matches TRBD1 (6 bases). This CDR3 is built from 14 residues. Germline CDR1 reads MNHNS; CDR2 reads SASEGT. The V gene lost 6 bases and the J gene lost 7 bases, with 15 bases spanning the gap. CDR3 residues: CASSLTGLGEKLFF. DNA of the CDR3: TGTGCCAGCAGCCTTACAGGGCTGGGTGAAAAACTGTTTTTT.

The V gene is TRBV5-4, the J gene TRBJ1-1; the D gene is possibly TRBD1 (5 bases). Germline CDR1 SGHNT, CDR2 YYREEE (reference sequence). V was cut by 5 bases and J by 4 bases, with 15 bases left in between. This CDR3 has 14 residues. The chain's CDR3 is CASSDVGAGTEAFF. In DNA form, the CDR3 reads TGTGCCAGCAGTGATGTTGGGGCCGGCACTGAAGCTTTCTTT.

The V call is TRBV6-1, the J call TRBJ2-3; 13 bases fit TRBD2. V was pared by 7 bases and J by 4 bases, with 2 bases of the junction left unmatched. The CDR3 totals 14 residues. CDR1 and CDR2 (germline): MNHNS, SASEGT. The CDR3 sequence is CASILAGGADTQYF. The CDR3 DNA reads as TGTGCCAGCATACTAGCGGGGGGGGCAGATACGCAGTATTTT.

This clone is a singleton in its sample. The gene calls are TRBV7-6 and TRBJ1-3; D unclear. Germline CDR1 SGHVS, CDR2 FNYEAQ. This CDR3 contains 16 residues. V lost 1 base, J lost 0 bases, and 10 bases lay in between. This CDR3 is CASSLETPSSGNTIYF. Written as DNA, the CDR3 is TGTGCCAGCAGCTTAGAGACACCGAGCTCTGGAAACACCATATATTTT.